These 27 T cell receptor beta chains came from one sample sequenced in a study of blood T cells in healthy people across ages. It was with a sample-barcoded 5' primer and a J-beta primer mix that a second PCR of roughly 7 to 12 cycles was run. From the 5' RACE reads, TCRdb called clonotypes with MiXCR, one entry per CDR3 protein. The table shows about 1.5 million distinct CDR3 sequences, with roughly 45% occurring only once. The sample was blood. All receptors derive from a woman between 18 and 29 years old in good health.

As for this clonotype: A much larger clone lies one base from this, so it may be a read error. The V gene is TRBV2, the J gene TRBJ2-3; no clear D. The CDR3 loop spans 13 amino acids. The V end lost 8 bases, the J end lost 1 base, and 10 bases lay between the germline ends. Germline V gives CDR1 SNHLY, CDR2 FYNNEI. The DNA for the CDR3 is TGTGCCAGCGGTGTCAGCGGCACAGATACGCAGTATTTT. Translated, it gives CASGVSGTDTQYF.

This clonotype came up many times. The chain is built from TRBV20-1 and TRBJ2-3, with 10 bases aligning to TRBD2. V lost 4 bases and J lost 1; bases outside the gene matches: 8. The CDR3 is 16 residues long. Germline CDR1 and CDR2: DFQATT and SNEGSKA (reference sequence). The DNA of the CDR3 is TGCAGTGCTAATGTACCTAGCGGGGGCGGCACAGATACGCAGTATTTT. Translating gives CSANVPSGGGTDTQYF.

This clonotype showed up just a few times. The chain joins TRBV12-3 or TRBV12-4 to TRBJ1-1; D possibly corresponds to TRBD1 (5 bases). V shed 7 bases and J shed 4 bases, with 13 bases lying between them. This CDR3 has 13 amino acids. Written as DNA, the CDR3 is TGTGCCAGCACCCGGAGAGGGGCCACTGAAGCTTTCTTT. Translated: CASTRRGATEAFF.

CDR3 bases: TGTGCCAGCAGCACCGGGACAATATACAATGAGCAGTTCTTC. Residues: CASSTGTIYNEQFF. The chain uses TRBV7-3 and TRBJ2-1; TRBD1 is a possible D gene (6 bases). The length of the CDR3 is 14 residues. The germline V and J ends were trimmed by 5 bases and 4 bases, with 12 bases remaining between them. CDR1 is SGHTA, CDR2 FQGTGA, per germline.

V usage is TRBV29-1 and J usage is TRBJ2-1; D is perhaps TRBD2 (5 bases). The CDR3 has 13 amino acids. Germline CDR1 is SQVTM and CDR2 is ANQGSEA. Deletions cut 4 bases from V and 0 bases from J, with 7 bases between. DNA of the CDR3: TGCAGCGTTGCGGGAATCTCCTACAATGAGCAGTTCTTC. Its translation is CSVAGISYNEQFF.

CDR3 sequence (DNA): TGTGCCAGCAGTTACTCAGCGAGCACCGGGGAGCTGTTTTTT. Encoded protein: CASSYSASTGELFF. V and J are TRBV6-2 or TRBV6-3 and TRBJ2-2, with D uncertain. Germline values: CDR1 MNHEY, CDR2 SVGEGT. The CDR3 is 14 residues long. With 0 bases removed from V and 4 bases from J, the gap between germline ends came to 6 bases.

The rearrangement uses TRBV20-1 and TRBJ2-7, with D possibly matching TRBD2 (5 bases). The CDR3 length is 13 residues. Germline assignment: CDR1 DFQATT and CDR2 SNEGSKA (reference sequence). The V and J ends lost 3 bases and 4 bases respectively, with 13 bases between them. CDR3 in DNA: TGCAGTGCTAGGGTCGTGAGCGGTTACGAGCAGTACTTC. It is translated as CSARVVSGYEQYF.

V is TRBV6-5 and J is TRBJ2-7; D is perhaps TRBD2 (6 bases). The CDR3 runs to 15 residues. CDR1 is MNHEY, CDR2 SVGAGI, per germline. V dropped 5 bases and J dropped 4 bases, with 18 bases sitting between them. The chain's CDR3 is CASSTGAGFLYEQYF. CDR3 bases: TGTGCCAGCAGTACCGGGGCGGGGTTTTTGTACGAGCAGTACTTC.

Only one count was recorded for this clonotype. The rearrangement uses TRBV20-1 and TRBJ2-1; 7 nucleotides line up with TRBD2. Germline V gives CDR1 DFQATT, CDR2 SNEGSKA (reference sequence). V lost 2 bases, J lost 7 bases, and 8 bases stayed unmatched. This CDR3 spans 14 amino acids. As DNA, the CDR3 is TGCAGTGCTAGAACGAGCGGGAAAGTGAATGAGCAGTTCTTC. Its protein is CSARTSGKVNEQFF.

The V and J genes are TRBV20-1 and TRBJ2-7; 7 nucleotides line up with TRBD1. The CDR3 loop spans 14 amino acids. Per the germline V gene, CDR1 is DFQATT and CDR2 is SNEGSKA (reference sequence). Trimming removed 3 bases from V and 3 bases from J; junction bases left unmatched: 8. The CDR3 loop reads CSASDRENGYEQYF. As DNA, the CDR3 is TGCAGTGCTAGTGACAGGGAAAATGGCTACGAGCAGTACTTC.

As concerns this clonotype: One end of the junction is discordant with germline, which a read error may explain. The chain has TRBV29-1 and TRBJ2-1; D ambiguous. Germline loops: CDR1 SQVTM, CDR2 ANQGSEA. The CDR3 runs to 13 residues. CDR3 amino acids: CSVDRAPNKEQFF. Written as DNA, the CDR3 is TGCAGCGTTGATCGGGCACCTAACAAGGAGCAGTTCTTC.

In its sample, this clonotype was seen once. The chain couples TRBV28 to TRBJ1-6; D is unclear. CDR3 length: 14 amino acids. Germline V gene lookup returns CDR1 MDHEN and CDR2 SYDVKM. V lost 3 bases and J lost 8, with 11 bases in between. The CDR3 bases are TGTGCCAGCAGTTTCCCGCCACCTCATTCACCCCTCCACTTT. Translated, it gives CASSFPPPHSPLHF.

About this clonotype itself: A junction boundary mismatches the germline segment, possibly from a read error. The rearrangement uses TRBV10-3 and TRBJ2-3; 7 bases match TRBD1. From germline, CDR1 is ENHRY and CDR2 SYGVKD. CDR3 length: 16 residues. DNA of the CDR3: TGTGCCCTCAGTAACAGGGGCTCGCGTAGCACAGATACGCAGTATTTT. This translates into CALSNRGSRSTDTQYF.

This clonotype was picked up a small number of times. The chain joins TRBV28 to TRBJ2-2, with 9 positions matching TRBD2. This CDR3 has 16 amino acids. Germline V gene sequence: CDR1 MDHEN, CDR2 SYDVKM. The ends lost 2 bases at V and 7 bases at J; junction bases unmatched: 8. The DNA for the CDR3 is TGTGCCAGCAGTTTACTTAGACTAGCGGTCGGCGGGGAGCTGTTTTTT. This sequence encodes CASSLLRLAVGGELFF.

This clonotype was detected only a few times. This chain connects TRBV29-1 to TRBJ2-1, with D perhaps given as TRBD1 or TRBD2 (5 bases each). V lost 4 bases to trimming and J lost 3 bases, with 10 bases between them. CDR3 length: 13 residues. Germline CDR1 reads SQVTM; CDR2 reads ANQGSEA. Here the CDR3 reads CSVGWGSYNEQFF. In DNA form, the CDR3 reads TGCAGCGTTGGTTGGGGGAGCTACAATGAGCAGTTCTTC.

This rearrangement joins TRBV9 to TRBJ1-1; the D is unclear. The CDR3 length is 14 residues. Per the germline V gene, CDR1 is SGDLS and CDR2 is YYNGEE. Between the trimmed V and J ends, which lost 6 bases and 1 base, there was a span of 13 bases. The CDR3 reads CASNSPGENTEAFF. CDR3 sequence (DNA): TGTGCCAGCAACTCCCCCGGGGAGAACACTGAAGCTTTCTTT.

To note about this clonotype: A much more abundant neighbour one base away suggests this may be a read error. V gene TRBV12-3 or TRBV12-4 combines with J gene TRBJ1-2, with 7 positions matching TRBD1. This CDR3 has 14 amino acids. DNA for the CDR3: TGTGTCAGCAGTGGGGACAGCTCTAACTATGGCTACACCTTC. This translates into CVSSGDSSNYGYTF.

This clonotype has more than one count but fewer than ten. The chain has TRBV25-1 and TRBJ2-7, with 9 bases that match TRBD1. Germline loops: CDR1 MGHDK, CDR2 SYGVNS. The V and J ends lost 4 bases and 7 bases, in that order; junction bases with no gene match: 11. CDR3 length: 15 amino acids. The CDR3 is CASSGRDRDLREQYF. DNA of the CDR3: TGTGCCAGCAGTGGCCGGGACAGGGACCTTCGGGAGCAGTACTTC.

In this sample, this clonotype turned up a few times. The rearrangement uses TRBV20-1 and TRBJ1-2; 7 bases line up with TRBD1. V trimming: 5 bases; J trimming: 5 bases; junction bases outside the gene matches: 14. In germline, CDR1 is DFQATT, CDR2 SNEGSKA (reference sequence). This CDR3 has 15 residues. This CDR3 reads CSAPIWGDSKYGYTF. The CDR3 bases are TGCAGTGCTCCGATTTGGGGGGACAGCAAATATGGCTACACCTTC.

CDR3 nucleotides: TGTGCCAGCAGCCTAGGGACGGAAGGGAGCACTGAAGCTTTCTTT. Translating it yields CASSLGTEGSTEAFF. The genes are TRBV3-1 and TRBJ1-1; D is possibly TRBD1 (5 bases). This CDR3 is 15 amino acids long. V was pared by 4 bases and J by 4 bases, with 16 bases between. In germline, CDR1 is LGHDT, CDR2 YNNKEL (reference sequence).

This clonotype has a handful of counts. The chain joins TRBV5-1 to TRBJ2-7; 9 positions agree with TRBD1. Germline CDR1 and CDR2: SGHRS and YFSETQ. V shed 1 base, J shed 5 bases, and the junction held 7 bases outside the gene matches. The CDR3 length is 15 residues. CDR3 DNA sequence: TGCGCCAGCAGCTTGAGACAGGGGGGGATTAACGAGCAGTACTTC. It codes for CASSLRQGGINEQYF. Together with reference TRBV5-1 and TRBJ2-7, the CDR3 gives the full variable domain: KAGVTQTPRYLIKTRGQQVTLSCSPISGHRSVSWYQQTPGQGLQFLFEYFSETQRNKGNFPGRFSGRQFSNSRSEMNVSTLELGDSALYLCASSLRQGGINEQYFGPGTRLTVT.

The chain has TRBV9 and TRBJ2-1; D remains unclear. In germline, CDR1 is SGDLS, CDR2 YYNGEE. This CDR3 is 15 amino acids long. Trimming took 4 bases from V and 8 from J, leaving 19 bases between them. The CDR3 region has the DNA TGTGCCAGCAGCCCGCGAGGACGGGCTAAGGATGAGCAGTTCTTC. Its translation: CASSPRGRAKDEQFF.

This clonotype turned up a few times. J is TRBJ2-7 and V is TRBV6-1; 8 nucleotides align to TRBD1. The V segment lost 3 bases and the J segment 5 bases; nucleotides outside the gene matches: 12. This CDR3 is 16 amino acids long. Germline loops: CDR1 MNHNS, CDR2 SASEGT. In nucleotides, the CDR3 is TGTGCCAGCAGTGACCGGACAGGGTTTCAGGATAACGAGCAGTACTTC. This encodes CASSDRTGFQDNEQYF.

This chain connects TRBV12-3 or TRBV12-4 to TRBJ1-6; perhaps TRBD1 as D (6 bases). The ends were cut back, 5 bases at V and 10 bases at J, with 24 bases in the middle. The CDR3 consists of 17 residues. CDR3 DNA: TGTGCCAGCAGTCCGGCCCCCTTCACAGGGCGGGGATCACCCCTCCACTTT. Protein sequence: CASSPAPFTGRGSPLHF.

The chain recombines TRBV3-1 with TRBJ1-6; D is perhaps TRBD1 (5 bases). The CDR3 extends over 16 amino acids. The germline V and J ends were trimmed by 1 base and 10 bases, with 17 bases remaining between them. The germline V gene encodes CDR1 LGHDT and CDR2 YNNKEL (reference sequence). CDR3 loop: CASSQGGSSGYSPLHF. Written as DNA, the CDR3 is TGTGCCAGCAGCCAAGGGGGGAGTTCGGGGTACTCACCCCTCCACTTT.

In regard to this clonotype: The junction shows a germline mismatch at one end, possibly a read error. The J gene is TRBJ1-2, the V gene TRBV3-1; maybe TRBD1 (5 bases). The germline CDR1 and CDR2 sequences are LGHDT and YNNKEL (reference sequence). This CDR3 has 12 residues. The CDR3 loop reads CTSSQQVCGYTF. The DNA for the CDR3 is TGTACCAGCAGCCAACAGGTATGCGGCTACACCTTC. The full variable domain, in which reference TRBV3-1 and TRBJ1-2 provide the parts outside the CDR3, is DTAVSQTPKYLVTQMGNDKSIKCEQNLGHDTMYWYKQDSKKFLKIMFSYNNKELIINETVPNRFSPKSPDKAHLNLHINSLELGDSAVYFCTSSQQVCGYTFGSGTRLTVV.

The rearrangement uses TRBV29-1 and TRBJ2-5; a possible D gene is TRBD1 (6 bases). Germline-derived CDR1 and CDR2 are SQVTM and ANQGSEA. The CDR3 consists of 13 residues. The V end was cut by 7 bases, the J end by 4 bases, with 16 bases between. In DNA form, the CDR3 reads TGCAGCGCCGCTTCAGGGGATGGAGAGACCCAGTACTTC. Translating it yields CSAASGDGETQYF. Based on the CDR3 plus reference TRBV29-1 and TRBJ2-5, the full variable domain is SAVISQKPSRDICQRGTSLTIQCQVDSQVTMMFWYRQQPGQSLTLIATANQGSEATYESGFVIDKFPISRPNLTFSTLTVSNMSPEDSSIYLCSAASGDGETQYFGPGTRLLVL.